This T cell receptor beta chain is from a study of cytomegalovirus exposure and HLA in healthy donors. The donors were members of the validation cohort, which comprised 120 subjects and was separate from the first cohort of roughly 700 subjects. The sample holds one count of this clone. Its target is unknown. General study findings and limits: There were a few CMV-associated chains whose specificity for CMV antigens was confirmed in vitro.

Sequencing was performed with immunoSEQ multiplex PCR; in TCRdb, only in-frame clones are kept and a portion is missing. The sample carries tens of thousands of clones, approximately 90% recorded once. Germline trimming cut 0 bases from V and 2 bases from J; bases unmatched to any gene: 5. The CDR3 is made up of 17 amino acids. The germline V gene has CDR1 SGHNT and CDR2 YYREEE (reference sequence). The V and J genes are TRBV5-4 and TRBJ2-2; the match to TRBD1 covers 9 bases. This TCR came from a man between 25 and 39 years old in good health and CMV-seronegative. Input material: PBMCs. The DNA of the CDR3 is TGTGCCAGCAGCTTGGATGGGACAGGGCCAAACACCGGGGAGCTGTTTTTT. Translated, it gives CASSLDGTGPNTGELFF. Drawing the rest from reference TRBV5-4 and TRBJ2-2, the complete variable domain is ETGVTQSPTHLIKTRGQQVTLRCSSQSGHNTVSWYQQALGQGPQFIFQYYREEENGRGNFPPRFSGLQFPNYSSELNVNALELDDSALYLCASSLDGTGPNTGELFFGEGSRLTVL.